Listed below are T cell receptor beta chains from one sample, sequenced in a study of human T cells and chemical hapten exposure. TCRdb re-called the RACE reads with MiXCR, one entry per CDR3 protein. The table lists around 380,000 distinct CDR3 sequences, approximately 5% of them singletons, with around 8.6% in the top ten. The sample here was whole blood, taken in connection with sensitization to the hapten diphenylcyclopropenone (DPC). These receptors all stem from a woman under 30 with alopecia areata. Some clones in this sample may be carry-over from other donors' samples. Each CDR3 is given with its conserved first and last residue. The D gene is left open where the match is weak. Size is stated for part of the rows, as once, few or many counts, or as a class when the clone is expanded.

abundance	v_gene	d_gene	j_gene	CDR3nt	CDR3aa
few	TRBV7-2	TRBD1	TRBJ2-3	TGTGCCAGCAGCAAACGGGGACAGGGGCAGGATACGCAGTATTTT	CASSKRGQGQDTQYF
few	TRBV19	.	TRBJ2-4	TGTGCCAGTAGTGCTCAGGGGCGAGACATTCAGTACTTC	CASSAQGRDIQYF
.	TRBV20-1	TRBD1	TRBJ1-1	TGCAGTGCTTCTCCCCCACAGGGGACATCTCCAGAAGCTTTCTTT	CSASPPQGTSPEAFF
.	TRBV12-3/TRBV12-4	TRBD1	TRBJ1-1	TGTGCCAGCAGCCGAGGGACAGGGGCCCGAGCTTTCTTT	CASSRGTGARAFF
many	TRBV11-2	.	TRBJ2-1	TGTGCCAGCAGCTTAACGTGGACTACCTACAATGAGCAGTTCTTC	CASSLTWTTYNEQFF
few	TRBV7-2	TRBD2	TRBJ2-5	TGTGCCAGCAGCTTTCTAGCGGAATACCAAGAGACCCAGTACTTC	CASSFLAEYQETQYF
.	TRBV7-6	.	TRBJ2-7	TGTGCCAGCAGCTTAGGTACCTACTACGAGCAGTACTTC	CASSLGTYYEQYF
many	TRBV4-3	.	TRBJ2-1	TGCGCCAGCAGCCAAGATCTAGGGGCCGCGTACAATGAGCAGTTCTTC	CASSQDLGAAYNEQFF
many	TRBV5-6	.	TRBJ1-1	TGTGCCAGCAGCTTGGGGGGGACCGCGAAAGCTTTCTTT	CASSLGGTAKAFF
.	TRBV6-5	.	TRBJ2-1	TGTGCCAGCACCAAACAGGGAACGCACAATGAGCAGTTCTTC	CASTKQGTHNEQFF
many	TRBV18	.	TRBJ1-5	TGTGCCAGCTCACCACAATCCGCCGGGGAGCCCCAGCATTTT	CASSPQSAGEPQHF
.	TRBV7-7	.	TRBJ2-7	TGTGCTAGCAGCTTAGGTCCGGGGTCCTACGAGCAGTACTTC	CASSLGPGSYEQYF
.	TRBV6-6	TRBD1	TRBJ1-1	TGTGCCAGCAGTTACTCACAGGGGTTCCCTGAAGCTTTCTTT	CASSYSQGFPEAFF
few	TRBV29-1	.	TRBJ2-7	TGCAGCGTTTACCCTCGTTGGGGGAGCAACGAGCAGTACTTC	CSVYPRWGSNEQYF
many	TRBV12-3/TRBV12-4	.	TRBJ1-6	TGTGCCAGCAGTTCGAGTAATTCACCCCTCCACTTT	CASSSSNSPLHF
many	TRBV6-5	.	TRBJ1-1	TGTGCCAGCACCCAGAACACTGAAGCTTTCTTT	CASTQNTEAFF
.	TRBV6-5	TRBD1	TRBJ1-2	TGTGCCGGCGAGGACAGGGAAAAAAGCCACTATGGCTACACCTTC	CAGEDREKSHYGYTF
.	TRBV5-5	.	TRBJ1-5	TGTGCCAGCAGCTTGCGATGGCAGGGCAATCAGCCCCAGCATTTT	CASSLRWQGNQPQHF
few	TRBV7-2	.	TRBJ1-4	TGTGCCAGCAGCATTAACAGTGCAACTAATGAAAAACTGTTTTTT	CASSINSATNEKLFF
few	TRBV7-2	.	TRBJ1-1	TGTGCCAGCAGCTCCTGGGGAAACACTGAAGCTTTCTTT	CASSSWGNTEAFF
many	TRBV18	TRBD1	TRBJ1-5	TGTGCCAGCTCACCAAGGACAGGGGGAAATCAGCCCCAGCATTTT	CASSPRTGGNQPQHF
many	TRBV6-5	.	TRBJ2-3	TGTGCCAGCAGTTACGTCGGACGGACCACAGATACGCAGTATTTT	CASSYVGRTTDTQYF
many	TRBV20-1	TRBD1	TRBJ1-6	TGCAGTGCTAGGGGGGACAGGAATTCACCCCTCCACTTT	CSARGDRNSPLHF
.	TRBV7-8	TRBD2	TRBJ2-1	TGTGCCAGCAGCTTAGCAACCGGGGGGAATGAGCAGTTCTTC	CASSLATGGNEQFF
.	TRBV3-1	.	TRBJ1-6	TGTGCCAGCAGCCCTTGGTATGAAGAGAGCTATAATTCACCCCTCCACTTT	CASSPWYEESYNSPLHF
.	TRBV7-2	.	TRBJ1-1	TGTGCCAGCATTGAGGGTTCGGACACTGATGCTTTCTTT	CASIEGSDTDAFF
many	TRBV21-1	.	TRBJ1-5	TGTGCCAGCAGCTTCCGGACAGGCCCGAGGGAGCCCCAGCATTTT	CASSFRTGPREPQHF
.	TRBV6-5	TRBD1	TRBJ1-1	TGTGCCAGCAGTACTATAGGGACAGGAGTGGGCACTGAAGCTTTCTTT	CASSTIGTGVGTEAFF
many	TRBV29-1	.	TRBJ1-2	TGCAGCGTTGTGGAAGGCCACTATGGCTACACCTTC	CSVVEGHYGYTF
few	TRBV6-6	TRBD2	TRBJ2-3	TGTGCCAGCAGGATCGGACTAGACCACACAGATACGCAGTATTTT	CASRIGLDHTDTQYF
.	TRBV7-2	TRBD2	TRBJ2-2	TGTGCCAGCAGCTTCACCTTAGAGCGGGGGGTCAACACCGGGGAGCTGTTTTTT	CASSFTLERGVNTGELFF
few	TRBV27	.	TRBJ1-1	TGTGCCAGCCTCAGAAGGGCAGGGATGGGCACTGAAGCTTTCTTT	CASLRRAGMGTEAFF
many	TRBV3-1	.	TRBJ2-1	TGTGCCAGCAGCCAAGATCCCCCCCCTGGGAGAGAGCAGTTCTTC	CASSQDPPPGREQFF